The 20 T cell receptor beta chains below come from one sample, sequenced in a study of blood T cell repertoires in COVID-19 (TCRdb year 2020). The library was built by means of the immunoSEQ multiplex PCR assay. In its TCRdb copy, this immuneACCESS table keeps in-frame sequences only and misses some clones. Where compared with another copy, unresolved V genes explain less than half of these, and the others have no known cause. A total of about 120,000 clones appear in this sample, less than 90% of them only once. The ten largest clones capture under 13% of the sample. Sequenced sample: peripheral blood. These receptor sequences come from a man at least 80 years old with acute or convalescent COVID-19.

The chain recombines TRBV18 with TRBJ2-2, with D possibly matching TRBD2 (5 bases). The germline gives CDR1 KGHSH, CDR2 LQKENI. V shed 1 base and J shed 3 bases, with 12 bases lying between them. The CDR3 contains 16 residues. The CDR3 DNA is TGTGCCAGCTCACCACGGACTCAGGTTGACACCGGGGAGCTGTTTTTT. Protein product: CASSPRTQVDTGELFF.

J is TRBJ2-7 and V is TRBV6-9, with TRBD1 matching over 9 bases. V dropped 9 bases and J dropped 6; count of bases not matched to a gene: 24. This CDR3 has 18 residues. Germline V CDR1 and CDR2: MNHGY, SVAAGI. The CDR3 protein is CARPRDRVLLRSFLEQYF. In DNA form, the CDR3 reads TGTGCCAGGCCTCGGGACAGGGTACTCCTACGATCCTTTCTCGAGCAGTACTTC.

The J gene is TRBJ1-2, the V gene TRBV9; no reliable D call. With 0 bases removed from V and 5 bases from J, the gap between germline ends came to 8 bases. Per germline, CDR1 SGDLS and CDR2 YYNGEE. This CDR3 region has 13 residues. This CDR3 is CASSVADTYGYTF. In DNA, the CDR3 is TGTGCCAGCAGCGTAGCCGATACTTATGGCTACACCTTC.

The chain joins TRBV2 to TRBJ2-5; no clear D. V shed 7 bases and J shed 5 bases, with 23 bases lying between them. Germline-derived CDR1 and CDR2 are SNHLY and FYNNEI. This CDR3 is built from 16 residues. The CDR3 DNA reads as TGTGCCAGCACCCGAGATGCGGTCTCAAAATTCGAGACCCAGTACTTC. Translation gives CASTRDAVSKFETQYF. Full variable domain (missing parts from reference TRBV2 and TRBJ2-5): EPEVTQTPSHQVTQMGQEVILRCVPISNHLYFYWYRQILGQKVEFLVSFYNNEISEKSEIFDDQFSVERPDGSNFTLKIRSTKLEDSAMYFCASTRDAVSKFETQYFGPGTRLLVL.

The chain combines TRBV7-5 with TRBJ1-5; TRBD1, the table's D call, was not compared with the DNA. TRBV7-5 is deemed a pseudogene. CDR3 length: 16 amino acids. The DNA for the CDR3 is TGTGCCAGAAGCCCGCACCCAGGGGACCACAATCAGCCCCAGCATTTT. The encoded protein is CARSPHPGDHNQPQHF.

CDR3 nucleotide sequence: TGTGCCAGCAGCCCCGGGGGGGTTTACGAGCAGTACTTC. It encodes CASSPGGVYEQYF. This rearrangement joins TRBV7-9 to TRBJ2-7, with 8 bases identical to TRBD2. Germline V CDR1 and CDR2: SEHNR, FQNEAQ (reference sequence). This CDR3 comprises 13 residues. J was trimmed by 4 bases and V by 5 bases; bases with no gene match: 4.

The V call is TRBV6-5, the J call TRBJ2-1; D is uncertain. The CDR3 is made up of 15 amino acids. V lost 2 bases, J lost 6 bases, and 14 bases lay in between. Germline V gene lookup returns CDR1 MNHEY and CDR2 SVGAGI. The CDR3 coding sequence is TGTGCCAGCAGTTACGAGAGTCGGAGACGCAATGAGCAGTTCTTC. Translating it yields CASSYESRRRNEQFF.

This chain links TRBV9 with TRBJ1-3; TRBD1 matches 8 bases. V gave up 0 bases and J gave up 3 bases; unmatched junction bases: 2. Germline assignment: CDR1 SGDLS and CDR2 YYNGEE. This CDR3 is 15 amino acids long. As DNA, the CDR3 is TGTGCCAGCAGCGTAGGAGACAGGGGTGGAAACACCATATATTTT. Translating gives CASSVGDRGGNTIYF. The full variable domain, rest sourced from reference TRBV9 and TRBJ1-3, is DSGVTQTPKHLITATGQRVTLRCSPRSGDLSVYWYQQSLDQGLQFLIQYYNGEERAKGNILERFSAQQFPDLHSELNLSSLELGDSALYFCASSVGDRGGNTIYFGEGSWLTVV.

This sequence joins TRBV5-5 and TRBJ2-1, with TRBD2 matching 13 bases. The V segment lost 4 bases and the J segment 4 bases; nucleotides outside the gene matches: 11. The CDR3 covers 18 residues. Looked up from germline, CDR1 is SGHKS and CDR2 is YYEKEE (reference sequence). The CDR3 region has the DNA TGTGCCAGCAGCCCGGAGACTAGCGGGGGGCCGAAATACAATGAGCAGTTCTTC. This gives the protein CASSPETSGGPKYNEQFF. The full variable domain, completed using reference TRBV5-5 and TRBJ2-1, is DAGVTQSPTHLIKTRGQQVTLRCSPISGHKSVSWYQQVLGQGPQFIFQYYEKEERGRGNFPDRFSARQFPNYSSELNVNALLLGDSALYLCASSPETSGGPKYNEQFFGPGTRLTVL.

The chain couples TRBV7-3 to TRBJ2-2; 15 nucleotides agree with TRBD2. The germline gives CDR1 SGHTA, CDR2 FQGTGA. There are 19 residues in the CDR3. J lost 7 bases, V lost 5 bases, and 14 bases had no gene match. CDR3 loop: CASSPGRAGLAGGFGELFF. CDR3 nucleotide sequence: TGTGCCAGCAGCCCCGGCCGCGCGGGACTAGCGGGGGGCTTCGGGGAGCTGTTTTTT. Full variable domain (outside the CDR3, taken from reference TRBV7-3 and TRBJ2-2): GAGVSQTPSNKVTEKGKYVELRCDPISGHTALYWYRQSLGQGPEFLIYFQGTGAADDSGLPNDRFFAVRPEGSVSTLKIQRTERGDSAVYLCASSPGRAGLAGGFGELFFGEGSRLTVL.

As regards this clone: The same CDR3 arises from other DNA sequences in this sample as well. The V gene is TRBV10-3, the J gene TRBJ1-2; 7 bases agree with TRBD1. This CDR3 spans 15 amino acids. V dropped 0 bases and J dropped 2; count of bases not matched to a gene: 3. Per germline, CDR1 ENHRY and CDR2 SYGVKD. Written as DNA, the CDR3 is TGTGCCATCAGTGAGTCAGGGGGCCCCAACTATGGCTACACCTTC. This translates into CAISESGGPNYGYTF.

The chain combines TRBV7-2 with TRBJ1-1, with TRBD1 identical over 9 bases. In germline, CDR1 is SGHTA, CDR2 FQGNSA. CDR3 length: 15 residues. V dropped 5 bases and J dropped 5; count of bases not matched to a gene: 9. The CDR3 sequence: CASSLLGQGYTEAFF. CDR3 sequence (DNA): TGTGCCAGCAGCCTCCTGGGACAGGGATATACTGAAGCTTTCTTT. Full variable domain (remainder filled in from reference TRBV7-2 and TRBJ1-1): GAGVSQSPSNKVTEKGKDVELRCDPISGHTALYWYRQSLGQGLEFLIYFQGNSAPDKSGLPSDRFSAERTGGSVSTLTIQRTQQEDSAVYLCASSLLGQGYTEAFFGQGTRLTVV.

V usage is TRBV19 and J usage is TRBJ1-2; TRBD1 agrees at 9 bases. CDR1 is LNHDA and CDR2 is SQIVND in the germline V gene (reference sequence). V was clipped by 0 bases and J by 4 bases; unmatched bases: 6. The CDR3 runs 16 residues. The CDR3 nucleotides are TGTGCCAGTAGTATAGAGTACAGGGGGCACGGCTATGGCTACACCTTC. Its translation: CASSIEYRGHGYGYTF.

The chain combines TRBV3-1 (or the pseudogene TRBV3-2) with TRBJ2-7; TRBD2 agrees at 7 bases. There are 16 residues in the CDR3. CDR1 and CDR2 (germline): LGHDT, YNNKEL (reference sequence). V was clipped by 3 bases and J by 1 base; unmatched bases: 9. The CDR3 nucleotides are TGTGCCAGCAGCCATGAGACTAGCATGAAATCCTACGAGCAGTACTTC. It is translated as CASSHETSMKSYEQYF.

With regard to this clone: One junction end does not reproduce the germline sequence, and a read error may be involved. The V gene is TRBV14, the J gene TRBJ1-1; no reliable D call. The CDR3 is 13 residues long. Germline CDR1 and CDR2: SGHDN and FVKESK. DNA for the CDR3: TGTGCCAGCAACCAAGCGGGGAACACTGAAGCTTTCTTT. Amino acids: CASNQAGNTEAFF. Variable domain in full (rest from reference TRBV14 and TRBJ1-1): EAGVTQFPSHSVIEKGQTVTLRCDPISGHDNLYWYRRVMGKEIKFLLHFVKESKQDESGMPNNRFLAERTGGTYSTLKVQPAELEDSGVYFCASNQAGNTEAFFGQGTRLTVV.

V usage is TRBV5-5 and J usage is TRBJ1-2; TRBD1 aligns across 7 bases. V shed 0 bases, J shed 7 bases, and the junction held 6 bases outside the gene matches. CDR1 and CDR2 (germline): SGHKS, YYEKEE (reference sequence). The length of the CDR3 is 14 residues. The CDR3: CASSLEQGRGGYTF. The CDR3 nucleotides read TGTGCCAGCAGCTTGGAACAGGGGCGGGGTGGCTACACCTTC.

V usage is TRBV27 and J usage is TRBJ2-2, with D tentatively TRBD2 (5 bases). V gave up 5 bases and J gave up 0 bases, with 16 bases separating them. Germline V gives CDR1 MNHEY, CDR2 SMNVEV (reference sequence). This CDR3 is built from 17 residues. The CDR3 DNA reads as TGTGCCAGCAGTCCCCGAGGGTCAGGACCGAACACCGGGGAGCTGTTTTTT. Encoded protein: CASSPRGSGPNTGELFF.

The CDR3 spells CASSVEASYLHEQFF. In nucleotides, the CDR3 is TGTGCCAGCAGCGTAGAGGCTAGCTATCTTCATGAGCAGTTCTTC. The V call is TRBV9, the J call TRBJ2-1; D is possibly TRBD2 (5 bases). V shed 0 bases and J shed 8 bases, with 15 bases lying between them. The CDR3 is 15 residues long. Germline V gene lookup returns CDR1 SGDLS and CDR2 YYNGEE.

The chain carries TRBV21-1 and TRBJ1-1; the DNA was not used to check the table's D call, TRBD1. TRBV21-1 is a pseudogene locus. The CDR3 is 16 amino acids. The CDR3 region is CASPQGNPGTNTEAFF. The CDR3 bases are TGTGCCAGCCCCCAGGGGAACCCTGGAACGAACACTGAAGCTTTCTTT.

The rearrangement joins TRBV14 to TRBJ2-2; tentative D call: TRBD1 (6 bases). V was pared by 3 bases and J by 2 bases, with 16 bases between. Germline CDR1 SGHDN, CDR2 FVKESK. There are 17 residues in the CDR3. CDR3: CASSHLSGTQNTGELFF. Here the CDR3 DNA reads TGTGCCAGCAGCCACCTCTCCGGGACACAAAACACCGGGGAGCTGTTTTTT.